The source of this TCR beta chain is a study of graft-versus-host responses after intestinal transplantation. Study background: Tacrolimus plus steroids were given to all recipients for approximately three years, preceded by anti-thymocyte globulin induction. Study conclusions and caveats: The study found high graft-versus-host to host-versus-graft clonal ratios in allografts of patients with graft-donor T cell macrochimerism. GvH clones appeared in recipient marrow, some first in ileum or blood.

Regarding this clone: Its antigen is as yet unknown.

The CDR3 has 14 amino acids. Trimming cost V 3 bases and J 6 bases, with 12 bases left between them. Germline V gives CDR1 MRHNA, CDR2 SNTAGT. Some clones are missing from TCRdb's copy, which holds only in-frame ones; the method was immunoSEQ multiplex PCR. The sample lists about 70,000 clones; about 90% were seen once. V and J are TRBV6-4 and TRBJ1-5, with D possibly TRBD1 on 5 matching bases. The sequence derives from a human donor who was the organ donor for an intestinal transplant. Sequencing used unstimulated CD8+ T cells sorted from spleen or lymph node cells, obtained before transplant. Here the CDR3 reads CASSEWGSSQPQHF. The CDR3 DNA reads TGTGCCAGCAGTGAATGGGGCTCTAGTCAGCCCCAGCATTTT.